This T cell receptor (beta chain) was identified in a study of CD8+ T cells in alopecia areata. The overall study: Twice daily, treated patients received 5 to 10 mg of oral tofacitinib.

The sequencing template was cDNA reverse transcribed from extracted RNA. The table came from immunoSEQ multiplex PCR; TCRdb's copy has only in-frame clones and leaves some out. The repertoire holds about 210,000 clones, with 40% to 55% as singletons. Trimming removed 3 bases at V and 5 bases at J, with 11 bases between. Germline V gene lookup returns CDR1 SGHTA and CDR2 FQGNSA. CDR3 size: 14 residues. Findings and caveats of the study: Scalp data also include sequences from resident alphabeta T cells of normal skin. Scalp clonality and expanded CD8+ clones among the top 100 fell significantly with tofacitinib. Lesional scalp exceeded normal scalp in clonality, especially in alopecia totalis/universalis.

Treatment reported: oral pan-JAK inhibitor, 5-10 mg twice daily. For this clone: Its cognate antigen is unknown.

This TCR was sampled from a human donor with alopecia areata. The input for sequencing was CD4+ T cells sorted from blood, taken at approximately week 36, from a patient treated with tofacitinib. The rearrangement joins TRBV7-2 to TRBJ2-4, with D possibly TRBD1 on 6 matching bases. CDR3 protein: CASSFAGVENIQYF. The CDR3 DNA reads TGTGCCAGCAGCTTTGCAGGGGTTGAAAACATTCAGTACTTC.